This TCR beta chain was documented in a study of glioma-infiltrating T cells. Using RNA template, CDR3s of TCR alpha and beta were amplified with iRepertoire arm-PCR. MiXCR, run by TCRdb on the multiplex PCR reads, gives a single entry per CDR3 protein. The data hold about 190,000 distinct CDR3 sequences, with over 30% observed a single time. This clonotype was picked up a small number of times. From germline, CDR1 is GTSNPN and CDR2 SVGIG (reference sequence). Trimming at V came to 4 bases and at J to 3 bases, leaving 7 bases not matched to a gene. This CDR3 has 14 residues. This receptor was taken from a human donor with low-grade glioma or glioblastoma, undergoing nonglioma brain surgery, or in good health (not recorded which). This chain uses TRBV30 with TRBJ2-3; 7 bases are shared with TRBD1. The sequenced sample consisted of glioma tissue, nonneoplastic brain tissue, or PBMCs (not recorded which). The CDR3 DNA is TGTGCCTGGACGACAGGGTCGGAAACAGATACGCAGTATTTT. Residues: CAWTTGSETDTQYF.